One and the same sample provided the 19 T cell receptor beta chains below, sequenced in a study of Ad26.COV2.S vaccination and SARS-CoV-2 variants. Treatment denoted: around 19 received Ad26.COV2.S at low or high dose, single or two shots; about 5 received placebo; per-sample allocation not given. On day 63 after the first injection, vaccine and placebo recipients gave samples. Profiling relied on immunoSEQ multiplex PCR, and the TCRdb table lists in-frame clones only, not all of them. This sample yields some 350,000 clones, of which 70% to 90% are seen a single time; 2.5% to 3.5% belongs to the top ten. Sequences were derived from peripheral blood, sampled in a trial of Ad26.COV2.S vaccine versus placebo. The receptor set was obtained from a person between 18 and 60 years old who received the Ad26.COV2.S COVID-19 vaccine or a placebo.

The genes are TRBV10-1 and TRBJ2-3, with TRBD2 matching 13 bases. Trimming took 4 bases from V and 2 from J; bases not matched to a gene: 3. This CDR3 region has 16 residues. CDR1 WNHNN and CDR2 SYGVQD come from the germline V gene (reference sequence). The CDR3 region has the DNA TGCGCCAGCAGTGCCGGGACTAGCGGGATCACAGATACGCAGTATTTT. Its protein product is CASSAGTSGITDTQYF.

The chain combines TRBV6-5 with TRBJ1-2; 11 bases line up with TRBD1. The CDR3 is made up of 15 amino acids. CDR1 MNHEY and CDR2 SVGAGI come from the germline V gene. The ends lost 4 bases at V and 5 bases at J; junction bases unmatched: 6. The CDR3 region has the DNA TGTGCCAGCAGTTCTGGGACAGGGGGTGGGTATGGCTACACCTTC. This sequence encodes CASSSGTGGGYGYTF.

The rearrangement joins TRBV27 to TRBJ2-3, with TRBD2 as a possible D gene (6 bases). Trimming took 5 bases from V and 2 from J, leaving 11 bases between them. Germline CDR1 and CDR2: MNHEY and SMNVEV (reference sequence). This CDR3 comprises 14 residues. The CDR3 nucleotides read TGTGCCAGCAGTCCACGGAGGGACACAGATACGCAGTATTTT. Its translation: CASSPRRDTDTQYF.

CDR3 nucleotides: TGCAGCGCCGACTCGGGGGGGCTATGGTATGGCTACACCTTC. It codes for CSADSGGLWYGYTF. This chain joins TRBV29-1 and TRBJ1-2; weak D call: TRBD1 (6 bases). Germline CDR1 is SQVTM and CDR2 is ANQGSEA. V lost 7 bases to trimming and J lost 5 bases, with 20 bases between them. The CDR3 loop spans 14 amino acids.

CDR3 residues: CATSRDLSSVREQYF. CDR3 DNA sequence: TGTGCCACCAGCAGAGATCTTTCTTCCGTGCGCGAGCAGTACTTC. The chain uses TRBV15 and TRBJ2-7, with unresolved D. The CDR3 consists of 15 residues. CDR1 is LNHNV, CDR2 YYDKDF, per germline (reference sequence). V was shortened by 0 bases and J by 6 bases, with 15 bases between the two germline ends.

The chain uses TRBV6-5 and TRBJ2-3; TRBD1 is a possible D gene (6 bases). Trimming cost V 8 bases and J 1 base, with 13 bases left between them. Germline CDR1 reads MNHEY; CDR2 reads SVGAGI. The CDR3 spans 14 residues. The CDR3 nucleotides read TGTGCCAGCGCTATCAAGGGGGGCACAGATACGCAGTATTTT. This encodes CASAIKGGTDTQYF.

The chain couples TRBV6-2 or TRBV6-3 to TRBJ1-2; 7 nucleotides match TRBD1. J lost 9 bases, V lost 1 base, and 11 bases had no gene match. This CDR3 comprises 15 residues. Germline V lookup: CDR1 MNHEY, CDR2 SVGEGT. The CDR3 bases are TGTGCCAGCAGTTACTTCGGAGACAGGGCCCGGCGCTACACCTTC. Protein: CASSYFGDRARRYTF.

The chain couples TRBV9 to TRBJ1-4; tentative D call: TRBD1 (5 bases). CDR3 size: 15 residues. The V gene's germline CDR1 is SGDLS and CDR2 YYNGEE. V was shortened by 2 bases and J by 2 bases, with 10 bases between the two germline ends. The CDR3 DNA sequence: TGTGCCAGCAGCGTCGAAGGGGTGACTAATGAAAAACTGTTTTTT. It codes for CASSVEGVTNEKLFF.

This sequence joins TRBV24-1 and TRBJ2-1, with D perhaps matching TRBD1 (5 bases). The V end was cut by 4 bases, the J end by 3 bases, with 9 bases between. Germline assignment: CDR1 KGHDR and CDR2 SFDVKD. This CDR3 spans 14 amino acids. The CDR3 DNA reads as TGTGCCACCAGTGACAGGGCAAGCTACAATGAGCAGTTCTTC. This translates into CATSDRASYNEQFF.

The chain combines TRBV29-1 with TRBJ1-2, with D perhaps TRBD1 (5 bases). CDR1 is SQVTM and CDR2 is ANQGSEA in the germline V gene. The CDR3 has 14 amino acids. V was trimmed by 6 bases and J by 6 bases, leaving 20 bases between them. In DNA form, the CDR3 reads TGCAGCGTAGCCCAGGTCGCCAGGGCCGATGGCTACACCTTC. Its translation is CSVAQVARADGYTF.

This chain joins TRBV30 and TRBJ2-5, with D tentatively TRBD1 or TRBD2 (6 bases each). Germline CDR1 GTSNPN, CDR2 SVGIG (reference sequence). The CDR3 loop spans 14 amino acids. V lost 2 bases, J lost 7 bases, and 17 bases lay in between. The CDR3 nucleotides read TGTGCCTGGAGTTCCGGGGGCGGGTCGGGGACCCAGTACTTC. This codes for CAWSSGGGSGTQYF.

The chain joins TRBV5-5 to TRBJ1-4, with a tentative D call TRBD1 (5 bases). CDR1 and CDR2 (germline): SGHKS, YYEKEE (reference sequence). Between the trimmed V and J ends, which lost 6 bases and 8 bases, there was a span of 23 bases. The CDR3 length is 16 residues. CDR3 coding DNA: TGTGCCAGCAAGAAGGAAGTTGGGACCCGTGACGAAAAACTGTTTTTT. Residues: CASKKEVGTRDEKLFF.

This rearrangement joins TRBV6-2 or TRBV6-3 to TRBJ1-1; no firm D call. The CDR3 loop spans 14 amino acids. Trimming left V 5 bases short and J 5 bases short, with 15 bases between. CDR1 and CDR2 from the germline V gene are MNHEY and SVGEGT. CDR3 in amino acids: CASSPVQTRTEAFF. As DNA, the CDR3 is TGTGCCAGCAGTCCCGTACAGACACGGACTGAAGCTTTCTTT.

This clone was seen a single time. Likely a read error: the CDR3 ends without its conserved phenylalanine or tryptophan. No DNA is shown, since the ends of the CDR3 on it are uncertain; the CDR3 is the one TCRdb lists. The chain joins TRBV7-2 to TRBJ1-2; the D call of TRBD1 is as the table states it, not checked on the DNA. Germline loops: CDR1 SGHTA, CDR2 FQGNSA. The CDR3 is 13 residues long, counting both termini. The CDR3 spells CASSGRDRVFHGT.

This sequence joins TRBV3-1 (or the pseudogene TRBV3-2) and TRBJ2-3, with TRBD2 matching 9 bases. V shed 5 bases and J 4 bases; nucleotides not matched to a gene: 10. The CDR3 spans 16 residues. Germline CDR1 LGHDT, CDR2 YNNKEL (reference sequence). The CDR3, as DNA: TGTGCCAGCAGCGCCCGTAGCGGGGGAGCCTCAGATACGCAGTATTTT. Translation gives CASSARSGGASDTQYF.

This sequence joins TRBV18 and TRBJ1-6, with 9 bases that match TRBD1. The length of the CDR3 is 18 residues. The trim removed 3 bases at V and 7 bases at J, leaving 13 bases unmatched. The germline gives CDR1 KGHSH, CDR2 LQKENI. The CDR3 DNA follows: TGTGCCAGCTCACCCCGGATGGGACAGGGAAAAGCAAATTCACCCCTCCACTTT. Translated, it gives CASSPRMGQGKANSPLHF.

This clone was seen just once. No conserved phenylalanine or tryptophan ends this CDR3, so it is likely a read error. No DNA is shown, since the ends of the CDR3 on it are uncertain; the CDR3 is the one TCRdb lists. This chain links TRBV12-5 with TRBJ2-7; the DNA was not compared with TRBD1, the D call given in the table. Germline CDR1 LGHNT, CDR2 FRNRAP. With termini counted, the CDR3 has 12 amino acids. CDR3: CASGLVTGSRLL.

This clone has only one observation. The V call is TRBV12-5, the J call TRBJ2-1; D might be TRBD1 (5 bases). The CDR3 runs 13 residues. The germline V and J ends were trimmed by 7 bases and 6 bases, with 13 bases remaining between them. CDR1 and CDR2 (germline): LGHNT, FRNRAP. CDR3 sequence (DNA): TGTGCTAGTGTATTGGGGCTCGGCAATGAGCAGTTCTTC. Translation gives CASVLGLGNEQFF.

This clone showed up just once. The rearrangement uses TRBV5-1 and TRBJ1-4; D gene ambiguous. CDR3 length: 11 residues. V lost 4 bases and J lost 8, with 6 bases in between. Germline CDR1 SGHRS, CDR2 YFSETQ. In DNA form, the CDR3 reads TGCGCCAGCAGCCCAGGAGAAAAACTGTTTTTT. Protein sequence: CASSPGEKLFF.